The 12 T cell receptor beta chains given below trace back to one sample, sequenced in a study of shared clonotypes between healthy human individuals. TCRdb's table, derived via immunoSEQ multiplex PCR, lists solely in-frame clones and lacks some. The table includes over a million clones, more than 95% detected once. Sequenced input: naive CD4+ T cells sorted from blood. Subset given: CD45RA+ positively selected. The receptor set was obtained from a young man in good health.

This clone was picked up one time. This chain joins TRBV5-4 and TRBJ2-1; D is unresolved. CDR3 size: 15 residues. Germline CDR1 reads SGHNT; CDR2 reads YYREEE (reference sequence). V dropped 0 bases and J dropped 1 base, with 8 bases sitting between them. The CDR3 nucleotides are TGTGCCAGCAGCTTGGGAGGAGTGTCCTACAATGAGCAGTTCTTC. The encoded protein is CASSLGGVSYNEQFF.

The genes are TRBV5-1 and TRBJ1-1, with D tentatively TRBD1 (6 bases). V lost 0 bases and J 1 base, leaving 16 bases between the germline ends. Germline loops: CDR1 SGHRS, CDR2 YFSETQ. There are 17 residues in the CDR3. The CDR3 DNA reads TGCGCCAGCAGCTTGGGTTTACAGGGAGGGAAGAACACTGAAGCTTTCTTT. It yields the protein CASSLGLQGGKNTEAFF.

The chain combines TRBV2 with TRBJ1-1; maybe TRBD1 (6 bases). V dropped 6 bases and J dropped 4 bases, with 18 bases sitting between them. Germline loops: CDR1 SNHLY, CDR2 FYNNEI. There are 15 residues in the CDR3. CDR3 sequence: CASRDTTGRGTEAFF. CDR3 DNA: TGTGCCAGCAGAGATACGACAGGCAGGGGCACTGAAGCTTTCTTT.

The CDR3 DNA is TGTGCCAGCAGCCTGCTGGAAGCAGGAAACACCGGGGAGCTGTTTTTT. Translated: CASSLLEAGNTGELFF. The V gene is TRBV2, the J gene TRBJ2-2; D uncertain. The CDR3 spans 16 residues. Trimming left V 6 bases short and J 2 bases short, with 16 bases between. The germline CDR1 and CDR2 sequences are SNHLY and FYNNEI.

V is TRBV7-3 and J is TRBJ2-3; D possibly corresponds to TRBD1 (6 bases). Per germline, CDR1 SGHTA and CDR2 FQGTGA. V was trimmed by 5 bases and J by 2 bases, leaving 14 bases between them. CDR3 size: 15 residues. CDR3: CASSTTGHSTDTQYF. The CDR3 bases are TGTGCCAGCAGCACCACAGGGCATTCCACAGATACGCAGTATTTT.

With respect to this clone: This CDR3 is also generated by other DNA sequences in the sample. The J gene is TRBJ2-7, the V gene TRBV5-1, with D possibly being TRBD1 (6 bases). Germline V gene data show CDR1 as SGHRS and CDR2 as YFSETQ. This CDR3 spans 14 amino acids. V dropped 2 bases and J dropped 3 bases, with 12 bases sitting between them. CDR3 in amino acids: CASSFTGQHYEQYF. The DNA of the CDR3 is TGCGCCAGCAGCTTTACGGGACAACACTACGAGCAGTACTTC.

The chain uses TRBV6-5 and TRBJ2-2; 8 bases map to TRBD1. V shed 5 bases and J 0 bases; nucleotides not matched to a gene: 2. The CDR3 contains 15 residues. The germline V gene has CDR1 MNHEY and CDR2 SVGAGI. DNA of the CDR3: TGTGCCAGCAGTCGGACAGGGACGAACACCGGGGAGCTGTTTTTT. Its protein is CASSRTGTNTGELFF.

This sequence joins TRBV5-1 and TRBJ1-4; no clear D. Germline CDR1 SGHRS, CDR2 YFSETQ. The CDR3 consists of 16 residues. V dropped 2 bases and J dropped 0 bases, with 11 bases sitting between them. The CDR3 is CASSLNPLATNEKLFF. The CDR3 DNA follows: TGCGCCAGCAGCTTAAACCCCCTTGCAACTAATGAAAAACTGTTTTTT.

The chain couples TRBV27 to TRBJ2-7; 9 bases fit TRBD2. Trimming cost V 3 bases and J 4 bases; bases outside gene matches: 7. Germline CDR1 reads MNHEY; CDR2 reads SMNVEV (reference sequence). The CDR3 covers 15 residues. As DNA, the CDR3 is TGTGCCAGCAGTTTCTCACTAGCGGGTATATACGAGCAGTACTTC. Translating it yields CASSFSLAGIYEQYF.

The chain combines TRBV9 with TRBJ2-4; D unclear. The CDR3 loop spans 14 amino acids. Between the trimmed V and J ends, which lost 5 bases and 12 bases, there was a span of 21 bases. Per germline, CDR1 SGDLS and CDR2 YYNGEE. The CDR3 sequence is CASSPSIPSIAQYF. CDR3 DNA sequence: TGTGCCAGCAGTCCAAGTATTCCCTCTATTGCTCAGTACTTC. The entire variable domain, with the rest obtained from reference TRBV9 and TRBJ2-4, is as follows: DSGVTQTPKHLITATGQRVTLRCSPRSGDLSVYWYQQSLDQGLQFLIQYYNGEERAKGNILERFSAQQFPDLHSELNLSSLELGDSALYFCASSPSIPSIAQYFGAGTRLSVL.

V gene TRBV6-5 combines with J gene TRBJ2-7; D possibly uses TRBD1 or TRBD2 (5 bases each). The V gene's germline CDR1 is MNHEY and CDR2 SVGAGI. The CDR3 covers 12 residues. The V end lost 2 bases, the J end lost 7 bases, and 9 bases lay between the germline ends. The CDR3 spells CASSYGAGEQYF. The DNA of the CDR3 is TGTGCCAGCAGTTACGGGGCGGGTGAGCAGTACTTC.

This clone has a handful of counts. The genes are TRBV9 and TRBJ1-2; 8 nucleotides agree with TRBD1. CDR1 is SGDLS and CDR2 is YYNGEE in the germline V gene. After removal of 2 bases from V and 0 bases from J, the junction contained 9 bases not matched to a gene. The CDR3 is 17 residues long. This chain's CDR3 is CASSVEDRARANYGYTF. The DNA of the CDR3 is TGTGCCAGCAGCGTCGAGGACAGGGCGCGCGCTAACTATGGCTACACCTTC.